This TCR beta chain appears in the sequencing data of a study of neurological immune-mediated disorders. Points from the study as a whole: Private repertoires in all groups were suggested, as expanded clones shared no CDR3 amino acid sequences across subjects.

The unsorted libraries were produced from 2 million PBMCs held at -80 C. In regard to this clonotype: As yet, its antigen is unknown.

Germline CDR1 DFQATT, CDR2 SNEGSKA (reference sequence). This CDR3 is built from 12 residues. V lost 5 bases, J lost 10 bases, and 12 bases lay in between. Using its own MiXCR run on the 5' RACE reads, TCRdb lists one record per CDR3 protein. The repertoire holds roughly 70,000 distinct CDR3 sequences, with around 5.5% as singletons. V gene TRBV20-1 combines with J gene TRBJ1-6, with TRBD1 as a possible D gene (5 bases). The receptor was derived from a young woman with multiple sclerosis. Sample: PBMCs. CDR3 DNA: TGCAGTGCTGAGACCGGGGGGTCACCCCTCCACTTT. It is translated as CSAETGGSPLHF.